A single sample is the source of the 11 T cell receptor beta chains below, sequenced in a study of cytomegalovirus exposure and HLA in healthy donors. Generated by immunoSEQ multiplex PCR, the TCRdb table keeps only in-frame clones and is missing some. The sample has some 170,000 clones; around nine tenths are singletons. The source material was PBMCs. The source is a man aged 30 to 39 in good health and CMV-seropositive.

The chain employs TRBV27 and TRBJ2-7; D may be TRBD1 (5 bases). Germline loops: CDR1 MNHEY, CDR2 SMNVEV (reference sequence). V was trimmed by 2 bases and J by 0 bases, leaving 8 bases between them. This CDR3 region has 14 residues. CDR3 in DNA: TGTGCCAGCAGTTTAGGCAGGGTCTCCTACGAGCAGTACTTC. As protein: CASSLGRVSYEQYF.

This clone was detected many times. This sequence joins TRBV7-3 and TRBJ2-1; maybe TRBD2 (5 bases). The CDR3 contains 12 residues. Trimming left V 2 bases short and J 9 bases short, with 8 bases between. The germline gives CDR1 SGHTA, CDR2 FQGTGA. The CDR3 DNA sequence: TGTGCCAGCAGCTTAGGACTGAGTGAGCAGTTCTTC. This codes for CASSLGLSEQFF.

CDR3 DNA sequence: TGTGCCAGCAGCCGACTAGCGGGAGGATACAATGAGCAGTTCTTC. Protein: CASSRLAGGYNEQFF. This rearrangement joins TRBV6-5 to TRBJ2-1; 13 bases are a match to TRBD2. CDR3 size: 15 residues. Germline lookup yields CDR1 MNHEY and CDR2 SVGAGI. J was trimmed by 4 bases and V by 6 bases; bases with no gene match: 3.

This clone appeared a few times. The rearrangement uses TRBV6-5 and TRBJ1-5; D call uncertain. This CDR3 is 13 amino acids long. The V end lost 0 bases, the J end lost 6 bases, and 6 bases lay between the germline ends. Germline V gives CDR1 MNHEY, CDR2 SVGAGI. DNA for the CDR3: TGTGCCAGCAGTTACTCAGTTAGTCAGCCCCAGCATTTT. It codes for CASSYSVSQPQHF.

This chain links TRBV6-1 with TRBJ1-4; D is uncertain. Between the trimmed V and J ends, which lost 6 bases and 3 bases, there was a span of 14 bases. This CDR3 spans 15 amino acids. CDR1 is MNHNS, CDR2 SASEGT, per germline. The CDR3, as DNA: TGTGCCAGCAGCTTAGGGCTAGCTCCTAATGAAAAACTGTTTTTT. It is translated as CASSLGLAPNEKLFF.

This chain joins TRBV2 and TRBJ2-3; perhaps TRBD2 as D (5 bases). The CDR3 length is 13 residues. Trimming left V 6 bases short and J 2 bases short, with 9 bases between. Germline CDR1 reads SNHLY; CDR2 reads FYNNEI. CDR3 DNA sequence: TGTGCCAGCAGCCCGGGGAACACAGATACGCAGTATTTT. This gives the protein CASSPGNTDTQYF. Full variable domain (missing parts from reference TRBV2 and TRBJ2-3): EPEVTQTPSHQVTQMGQEVILRCVPISNHLYFYWYRQILGQKVEFLVSFYNNEISEKSEIFDDQFSVERPDGSNFTLKIRSTKLEDSAMYFCASSPGNTDTQYFGPGTRLTVL.

This sequence joins TRBV9 and TRBJ2-7; TRBD1 matches at 7 bases. V was clipped by 3 bases and J by 0 bases; unmatched bases: 6. CDR3 length equals 15 residues. In germline, CDR1 is SGDLS, CDR2 YYNGEE. CDR3 sequence reads: CASSAKTGTSYEQYF. DNA for the CDR3: TGTGCCAGCAGCGCCAAGACAGGGACCTCCTACGAGCAGTACTTC.

This rearrangement joins TRBV23-1 to TRBJ2-1; TRBD2 is a possible D gene (6 bases). TRBV23-1 is recorded as an ORF, its role being uncertain. This CDR3 has 14 amino acids. The V end lost 2 bases, the J end lost 13 bases, and 18 bases lay between the germline ends. CDR3 DNA: TGCGCCAGCAGTCAAAGGGACTCGCGGCCGTTTCAGTTCTTC. This gives the protein CASSQRDSRPFQFF.

This sequence joins TRBV9 and TRBJ1-2, with D unclear. The germline V gene encodes CDR1 SGDLS and CDR2 YYNGEE. Trimming pared 1 base from V and 8 bases from J, leaving 9 bases between. The CDR3 length is 12 residues. The CDR3 coding sequence is TGTGCCAGCAGCGTAAACATGGGCGGCTACACCTTC. This codes for CASSVNMGGYTF. Drawing the rest from reference TRBV9 and TRBJ1-2, the complete variable domain is DSGVTQTPKHLITATGQRVTLRCSPRSGDLSVYWYQQSLDQGLQFLIQYYNGEERAKGNILERFSAQQFPDLHSELNLSSLELGDSALYFCASSVNMGGYTFGSGTRLTVV.

The rearrangement links TRBV5-5 to TRBJ2-2; D ambiguous. Trimming left V 0 bases short and J 1 base short, with 4 bases between. The length of the CDR3 is 14 residues. CDR1 is SGHKS, CDR2 YYEKEE, per germline (reference sequence). The DNA of the CDR3 is TGTGCCAGCAGCTTGGGACAGAACACCGGGGAGCTGTTTTTT. This codes for CASSLGQNTGELFF.

The chain uses TRBV4-2 and TRBJ2-7; D possibly matches TRBD1 or TRBD2 (6 bases each). In germline, CDR1 is LGHNA, CDR2 YNFKEQ. CDR3 length: 13 amino acids. Trimming took 0 bases from V and 6 from J, leaving 9 bases between them. CDR3 nucleotide sequence: TGTGCCAGCAGCCAAGATGGGGGGCGCGAGCAGTACTTC. Protein product: CASSQDGGREQYF.